This is a list of T cell receptor beta chains from one sample in a study of cytomegalovirus exposure and HLA in healthy donors. Libraries were prepared by immunoSEQ multiplex PCR; TCRdb keeps only in-frame clonotypes and omits some of them. The table lists 200,000 to 250,000 clones, around three quarters of them singletons. The sample comprised PBMCs. Receptor source: a man aged 40-50 years in good health and CMV-seronegative. The CDR3 runs from the conserved cysteine through the conserved F or W. The D gene is left open where the match is weak. Rows may omit the clone size; those that give it use once, few, many or a size class.

clone_size j_call cdr3_length v_call d_call cdr3_nt cdr3_aa
- TRBJ2-2 14 TRBV7-8 - TGTGCCAGCAGCCCCCGGGCGAACACCGGGGAGCTGTTTTTT CASSPRANTGELFF
once TRBJ1-5 15 TRBV5-6 - TGTGCCAGCAGCTTGGGCCCTAGAAGCAATCAGCCCCAGCATTTT CASSLGPRSNQPQHF
- TRBJ2-2 13 TRBV10-1 - TGCGCCAGCAGTGGCCGGGACACCGGGGAGCTGTTTTTT CASSGRDTGELFF
- TRBJ1-2 13 TRBV7-9 - TGTGCCAGCAGCTTAGCGGGCGACTATGGCTACACCTTC CASSLAGDYGYTF
- TRBJ2-2 13 TRBV30 TRBD1 TGTGCCTGGGCCCCAGGGGGCACCGGGGAGCTGTTTTTT CAWAPGGTGELFF
- TRBJ2-1 11 TRBV2 - TGTGCCAGCAGTCTCTACAATGAGCAGTTCTTC CASSLYNEQFF
- TRBJ1-5 13 TRBV6-4 - TGTGCCACTCTCAGCGGGACGAGTCAGCCCCAGCATTTT CATLSGTSQPQHF
once TRBJ2-1 15 TRBV27 - TGTGCCAGCAGTTTGTACGAGAGCTCCTACAATGAGCAGTTCTTC CASSLYESSYNEQFF
- TRBJ1-2 15 TRBV5-8 TRBD1 TGTGCCAGCAGCCGAGGACCGGGACAGGGGTATGGCTACACCTTC CASSRGPGQGYGYTF
- TRBJ2-2 14 TRBV19 - TGTGCCAGTAGAGCTAAGCCGAACACCGGGGAGCTGTTTTTT CASRAKPNTGELFF
- TRBJ1-5 20 TRBV28 - TGTGCCAGCAGTCAGACCCCCATCGGACAGCTCGAAATGGGCAATCAGCCCCAGCATTTT CASSQTPIGQLEMGNQPQHF
- TRBJ2-6 14 TRBV7-3 - TGTGCCAGCAGCTCAGGGTCCGGGGCCAACGTCCTGACTTTC CASSSGSGANVLTF
once TRBJ2-7 14 TRBV29-1 TRBD2 TGCAGCGTTCAGGGGAGCGGGAGGTCCTACGAGCAGTACTTC CSVQGSGRSYEQYF
once TRBJ2-2 12 TRBV11-2 - TGTGCCAGCAGCCGGGGTACCGGGGAGCTGTTTTTT CASSRGTGELFF
- TRBJ2-5 19 TRBV14 - TGTGCCAGCAGCCAGGCCGGGGGTCGGACCGGGAGTGGCGGAGAGACCCAGTACTTC CASSQAGGRTGSGGETQYF
- TRBJ2-3 15 TRBV19 TRBD2 TGTGCCAGTAGTAACGGCGGGAGGGCCGTATATACGCAGTATTTT CASSNGGRAVYTQYF
- TRBJ2-5 15 TRBV5-1 TRBD2 TGCGCCAGCAGCCAGGGACTAGCGGGAGGAGAGACCCAGTACTTC CASSQGLAGGETQYF
- TRBJ1-5 14 TRBV6-5 - TGTGCCAGCAGTTACTCTCGGGGGAATCAGCCCCAGCATTTT CASSYSRGNQPQHF
- TRBJ2-4 14 TRBV28 - TGTGCCAGCAGCCTACGACAGGCCAAAAACATTCAGTACTTC CASSLRQAKNIQYF
few TRBJ2-1 16 TRBV14 - TGTGCCAGCAGCCAAGCTTGGGAGGAGGGGACGGATGAGCAGTTCTTC CASSQAWEEGTDEQFF
- TRBJ1-1 16 TRBV5-1 TRBD1 TGCGCCAGCAGCCGGGAAGGACAGGGGGCAGGTACTGAAGCTTTCTTT CASSREGQGAGTEAFF
- TRBJ2-7 14 TRBV15 - TGTGCCACCAGCAGAGATCTGCGAGGCTACGAGCAGTACTTC CATSRDLRGYEQYF
- TRBJ1-2 13 TRBV6-5 TRBD1 TGTGCCAGCAGTAAGGACAGGGGCTATGGCTACACCTTC CASSKDRGYGYTF
few TRBJ2-7 15 TRBV5-6 TRBD2 TGTGCCAGCAGTGCTAGCGGGTTCTCGGAAGACGAGCAGTACTTC CASSASGFSEDEQYF
- TRBJ2-2 16 TRBV7-9 TRBD1 TGTGCCAGCAGCGGCCGTGGGACAGCCCCCACCGGGGAGCTGTTTTTT CASSGRGTAPTGELFF
- TRBJ1-1 13 TRBV9 - TGTGCCAGCAGCGTCCAGATGAACACTGAAGCTTTCTTT CASSVQMNTEAFF
- TRBJ1-1 16 TRBV5-6 - TGTGCCAGCAGCGAGGTGGGGGGGCGGGGGAACACTGAAGCTTTCTTT CASSEVGGRGNTEAFF
- TRBJ1-4 15 TRBV27 - TGTGCCAGCAGTCCCTACACAGCAACTAATGAAAAACTGTTTTTT CASSPYTATNEKLFF
once TRBJ2-7 11 TRBV28 - TGTGCCAGCCTGGGGGGTTACGAGCAGTACTTC CASLGGYEQYF
- TRBJ1-2 15 TRBV15 - TGTGCCACCAGCAGAGATACGGCAGGGGCATATGGCTACACCTTC CATSRDTAGAYGYTF
- TRBJ1-2 12 TRBV27 - TGTGCCAGTCCAGGGAAGCACTATGGCTACACCTTC CASPGKHYGYTF
- TRBJ1-2 14 TRBV21-1 - TGTGCCAGCAGCTCAGGTGGCGGGGGTCATGGCTACACCTTC CASSSGGGGHGYTF
- TRBJ1-1 11 TRBV6-6 TRBD1 TGTGCCAGCAGAGGGGACAGTCAAGCTTTCTTT CASRGDSQAFF
- TRBJ2-5 16 TRBV5-1 TRBD2 TGCGCCAGCAGCTTAGGTAGCGGGAGCTCTTGGGAGACCCAGTACTTC CASSLGSGSSWETQYF
- TRBJ2-2 14 TRBV7-3 - TGTGCCAGCAGCATGTTAGCCGCCCCCGGGGAGCTGTTTTTT CASSMLAAPGELFF
- TRBJ1-1 15 TRBV9 TRBD1 TGTGCCAGCAGCGTAGAGGACAGGGGCTACACTGAAGCTTTCTTT CASSVEDRGYTEAFF
- TRBJ2-7 15 TRBV4-1 TRBD1 TGCGCCAGCAGCCACCCCGGACAGGGTATCTACGAGCAGTACTTC CASSHPGQGIYEQYF
- TRBJ1-1 11 TRBV29-1 - TGCAGCGTTGAAAGAGAGGGCGAAGCTTTCTTT CSVEREGEAFF
- TRBJ1-1 14 TRBV9 TRBD1 TGTGCCAGCAGCGCAGGAAGGGGGCTTGCTGAAGCTTTCTTT CASSAGRGLAEAFF
- TRBJ2-7 13 TRBV14 - TGTGCCAGCAGCCAGGACAGTTCCTACGAGCAGTACTTC CASSQDSSYEQYF